A single sample gave rise to the 9 T cell receptor beta chains below, sequenced in a study of cytomegalovirus exposure and HLA in healthy donors. Primers for the PCR totalled 60 Vbeta and 13 Jbeta. Repertoires were generated with immunoSEQ multiplex PCR, while TCRdb's copy carries only in-frame clones and drops some. Of 150,000 to 200,000 clones in the sample, around 68% were seen once. Sequenced input: PBMCs. Source of these receptors: a man in his forties or fifties in good health and CMV-seronegative.

The chain uses TRBV2 and TRBJ2-3, with 10 bases matching TRBD2. The trim removed 4 bases at V and 0 bases at J, leaving 10 bases unmatched. Germline lookup yields CDR1 SNHLY and CDR2 FYNNEI. The CDR3 is 18 residues long. CDR3 protein: CASSVVLAGVVSTDTQYF. In DNA form, the CDR3 reads TGTGCCAGCAGTGTGGTTCTAGCGGGAGTTGTGAGCACAGATACGCAGTATTTT.

The J gene is TRBJ2-2, the V gene TRBV5-4; 14 bases map to TRBD2. Germline CDR1 is SGHNT and CDR2 is YYREEE (reference sequence). V shed 2 bases and J 5 bases; nucleotides not matched to a gene: 5. The CDR3 runs to 17 residues. CDR3: CASSLGLAGGRTGELFF. The CDR3 DNA is TGTGCCAGCAGCTTAGGACTAGCGGGAGGTAGGACCGGGGAGCTGTTTTTT.

V gene TRBV2 combines with J gene TRBJ1-1; D unresolved. The CDR3 is made up of 14 amino acids. Germline CDR1 reads SNHLY; CDR2 reads FYNNEI. Trimming took 1 base from V and 3 from J, leaving 9 bases between them. Here the CDR3 reads CASSEGAGYTEAFF. The CDR3 DNA follows: TGTGCCAGCAGTGAAGGGGCGGGTTACACTGAAGCTTTCTTT.

The chain joins TRBV10-3 to TRBJ2-5; perhaps TRBD2 as D (6 bases). V lost 10 bases and J lost 3, with 9 bases in between. Germline-derived CDR1 and CDR2 are ENHRY and SYGVKD. The CDR3 has 11 amino acids. Here the CDR3 reads CATGGEETQYF. The CDR3 DNA is TGTGCCACCGGAGGGGAAGAGACCCAGTACTTC.

V gene TRBV29-1 combines with J gene TRBJ2-7, with TRBD1 matching 7 bases. CDR3 size: 12 residues. CDR1 SQVTM and CDR2 ANQGSEA come from the germline V gene. V dropped 6 bases and J dropped 7; count of bases not matched to a gene: 9. This CDR3 is CSVTGTFREQYF. CDR3 nucleotide sequence: TGCAGCGTGACAGGGACCTTTAGGGAGCAGTACTTC.

Note on this clone: The junction differs from germline at one of its ends, possibly a read error. This chain joins TRBV12-5 and TRBJ2-1, with D unclear. Germline V gene lookup returns CDR1 LGHNT and CDR2 FRNRAP. This CDR3 is built from 13 residues. The CDR3 sequence: CATSPDGYSEQFF. CDR3 in DNA: TGTGCTACGTCCCCAGACGGTTACAGTGAGCAGTTCTTC.

This clone was seen only a few times. Sequence at one end of the junction differs from germline and may be a read error. The rearrangement links TRBV7-9 to TRBJ2-7; a weak D match, TRBD1 (6 bases). Per germline, CDR1 SEHNR and CDR2 FQNEAQ (reference sequence). The CDR3 has 16 residues. The CDR3 protein is CSSSSGLQGSSYEQYF. The DNA of the CDR3 is TGTTCCAGCAGTTCGGGGCTACAGGGAAGCTCCTACGAGCAGTACTTC.

This chain uses TRBV5-8 with TRBJ2-4, with D possibly being TRBD2 (5 bases). Per the germline V gene, CDR1 is SGHTS and CDR2 is YDEGEE. This CDR3 is 17 amino acids long. V lost 1 base and J lost 1, with 15 bases in between. CDR3 nucleotide sequence: TGTGCCAGCAGCTTGATGGGAGATAGTAGGGCCAAAAACATTCAGTACTTC. Residues: CASSLMGDSRAKNIQYF.

This clone appeared a few times. The genes are TRBV7-2 and TRBJ1-1, with a weak D call TRBD1 (5 bases). Trimming took off 3 bases at V and 0 bases at J, with 8 bases between the two ends. The CDR3 contains 14 residues. Germline CDR1 and CDR2: SGHTA and FQGNSA. This CDR3 is CASSFGHLNTEAFF. CDR3 sequence (DNA): TGTGCCAGCAGCTTTGGACACCTGAACACTGAAGCTTTCTTT. Full variable domain (rest looked up from reference TRBV7-2 and TRBJ1-1): GAGVSQSPSNKVTEKGKDVELRCDPISGHTALYWYRQSLGQGLEFLIYFQGNSAPDKSGLPSDRFSAERTGGSVSTLTIQRTQQEDSAVYLCASSFGHLNTEAFFGQGTRLTVV.